This note documents a single T cell receptor (beta chain) sequence. Antigen unknown. The sample comes from a study of T cells after yellow fever vaccination. In TCRdb, the 5' RACE reads were re-called with MiXCR into one record per CDR3 protein. This table has around 250,000 distinct CDR3 sequences, about 7% appearing once. Findings of the study overall: Relatively few clonotypes were ones that appeared in both CD4 and CD8 compartments. Although the secondary response was weaker, it peaked faster, at day 5 versus 15.

The CDR3 has 15 residues. V dropped 6 bases and J dropped 0 bases, with 15 bases sitting between them. Germline V lookup: CDR1 SGHNT, CDR2 YYREEE (reference sequence). V gene TRBV5-4 combines with J gene TRBJ1-1, with D unresolved. The sample consisted of CD4+ T cells sorted from PBMCs, taken 15 days after the yellow fever booster vaccination. This TCR came from a man aged 30-40 years who received the YFV17D yellow fever vaccine. In nucleotides, the CDR3 is TGTGCCAGCACCCAGGAAATTAATGTGAACACTGAAGCTTTCTTT. It translates to CASTQEINVNTEAFF.